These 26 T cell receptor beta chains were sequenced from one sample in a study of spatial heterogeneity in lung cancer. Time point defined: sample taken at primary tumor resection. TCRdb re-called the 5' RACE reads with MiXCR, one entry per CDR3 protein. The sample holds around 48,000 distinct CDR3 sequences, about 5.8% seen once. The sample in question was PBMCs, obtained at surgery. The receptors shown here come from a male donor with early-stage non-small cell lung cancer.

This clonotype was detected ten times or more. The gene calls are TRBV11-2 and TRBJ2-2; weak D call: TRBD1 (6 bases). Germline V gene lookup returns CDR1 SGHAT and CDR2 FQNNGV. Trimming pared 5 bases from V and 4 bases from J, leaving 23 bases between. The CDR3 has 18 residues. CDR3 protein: CASSPSIPTGYGTGELFF. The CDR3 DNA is TGTGCCAGCAGCCCCAGCATCCCCACAGGGTATGGCACCGGGGAGCTGTTTTTT.

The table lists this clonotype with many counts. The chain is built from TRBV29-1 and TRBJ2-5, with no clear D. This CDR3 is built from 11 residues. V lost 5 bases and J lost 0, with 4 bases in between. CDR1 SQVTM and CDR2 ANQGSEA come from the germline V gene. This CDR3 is CSVRYQETQYF. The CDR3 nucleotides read TGCAGCGTTCGATACCAAGAGACCCAGTACTTC.

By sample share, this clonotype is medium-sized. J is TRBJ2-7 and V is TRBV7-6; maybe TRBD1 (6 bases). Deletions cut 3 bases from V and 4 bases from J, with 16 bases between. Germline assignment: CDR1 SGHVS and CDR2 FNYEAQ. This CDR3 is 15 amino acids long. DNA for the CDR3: TGTGCCAGCAGCTTTTGGCCAGGGGATGGATACGAGCAGTACTTC. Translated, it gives CASSFWPGDGYEQYF.

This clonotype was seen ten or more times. The CDR3 loop reads CASSPELADTQYF. The CDR3 bases are TGCGCCAGCAGCCCGGAACTCGCAGATACGCAGTATTTT. V gene TRBV4-3 combines with J gene TRBJ2-3; D unresolved. Germline values: CDR1 LGHNA, CDR2 YSLEER. This CDR3 comprises 13 residues. The V end was cut by 4 bases, the J end by 4 bases, with 9 bases between.

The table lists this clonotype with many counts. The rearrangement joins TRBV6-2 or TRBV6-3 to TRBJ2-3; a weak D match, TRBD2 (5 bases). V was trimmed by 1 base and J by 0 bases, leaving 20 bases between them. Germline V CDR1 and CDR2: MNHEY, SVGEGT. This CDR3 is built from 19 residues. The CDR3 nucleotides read TGTGCCAGCAGTTACTTCTCACCTGACGGAGGCTTCAGCACAGATACGCAGTATTTT. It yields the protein CASSYFSPDGGFSTDTQYF.

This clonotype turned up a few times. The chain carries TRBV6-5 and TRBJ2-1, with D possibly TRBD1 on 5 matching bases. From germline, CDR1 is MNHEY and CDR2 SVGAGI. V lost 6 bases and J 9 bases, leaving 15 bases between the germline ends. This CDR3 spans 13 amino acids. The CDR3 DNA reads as TGTGCCAGCAGCCGTACAGGCGCCCGTGAGCAGTTCTTC. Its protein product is CASSRTGAREQFF.

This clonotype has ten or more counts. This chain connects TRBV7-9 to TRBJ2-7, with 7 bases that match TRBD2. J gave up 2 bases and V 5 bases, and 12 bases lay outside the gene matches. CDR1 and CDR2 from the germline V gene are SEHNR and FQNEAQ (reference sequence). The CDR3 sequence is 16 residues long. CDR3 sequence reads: CASSPLAGAGAYEQYF. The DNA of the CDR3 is TGTGCCAGCAGCCCTCTTGCGGGAGCTGGGGCCTACGAGCAGTACTTC.

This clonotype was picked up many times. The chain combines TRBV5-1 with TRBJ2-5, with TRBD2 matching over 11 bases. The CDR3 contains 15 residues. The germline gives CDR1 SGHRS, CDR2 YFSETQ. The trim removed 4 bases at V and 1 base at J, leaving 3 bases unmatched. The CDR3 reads CASSPGTSGQETQYF. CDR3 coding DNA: TGCGCCAGCAGCCCCGGGACTAGCGGCCAAGAGACCCAGTACTTC.

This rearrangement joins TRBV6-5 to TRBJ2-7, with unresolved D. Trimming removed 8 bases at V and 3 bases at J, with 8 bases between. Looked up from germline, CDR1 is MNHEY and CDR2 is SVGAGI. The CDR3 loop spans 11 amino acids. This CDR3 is CASPRSYEQYF. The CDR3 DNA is TGTGCCAGCCCCCGGAGCTACGAGCAGTACTTC.

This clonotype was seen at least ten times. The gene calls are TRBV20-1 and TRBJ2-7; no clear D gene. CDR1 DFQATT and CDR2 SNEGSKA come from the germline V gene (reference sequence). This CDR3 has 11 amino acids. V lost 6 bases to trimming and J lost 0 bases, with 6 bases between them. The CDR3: CSALYSYEQYF. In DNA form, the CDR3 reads TGCAGTGCGCTGTACTCCTACGAGCAGTACTTC.

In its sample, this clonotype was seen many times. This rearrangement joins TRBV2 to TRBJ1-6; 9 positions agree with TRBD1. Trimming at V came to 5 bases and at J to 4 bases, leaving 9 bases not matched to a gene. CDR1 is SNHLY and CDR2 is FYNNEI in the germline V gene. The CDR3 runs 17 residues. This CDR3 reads CASSNSATGGYNSPLHF. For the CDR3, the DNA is TGTGCCAGCAGTAACTCCGCGACAGGGGGGTATAATTCACCCCTCCACTTT.

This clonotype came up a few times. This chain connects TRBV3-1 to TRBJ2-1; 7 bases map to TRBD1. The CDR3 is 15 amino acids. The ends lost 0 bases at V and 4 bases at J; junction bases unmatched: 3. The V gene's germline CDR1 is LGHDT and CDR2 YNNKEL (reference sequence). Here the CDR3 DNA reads TGTGCCAGCAGCCAAGACAGGGACAGATACAATGAGCAGTTCTTC. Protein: CASSQDRDRYNEQFF.

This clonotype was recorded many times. CDR3 sequence: CASSHRARGLDSPLHF. CDR3 bases: TGCGCCAGCAGCCATCGGGCCAGGGGGTTGGATTCACCCCTCCACTTT. The V call is TRBV4-1, the J call TRBJ1-6, with 7 bases aligning to TRBD1. V gave up 3 bases and J gave up 8 bases; unmatched junction bases: 10. Germline-derived CDR1 and CDR2 are MGHRA and YSYEKL. The length of the CDR3 is 16 residues.

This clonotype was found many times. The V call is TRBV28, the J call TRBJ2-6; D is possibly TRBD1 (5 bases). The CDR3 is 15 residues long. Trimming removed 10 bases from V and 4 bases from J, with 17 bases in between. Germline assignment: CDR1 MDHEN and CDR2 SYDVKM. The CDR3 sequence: CAISIWGDGANVLTF. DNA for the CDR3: TGTGCCATTTCTATTTGGGGCGACGGGGCCAACGTCCTGACTTTC.

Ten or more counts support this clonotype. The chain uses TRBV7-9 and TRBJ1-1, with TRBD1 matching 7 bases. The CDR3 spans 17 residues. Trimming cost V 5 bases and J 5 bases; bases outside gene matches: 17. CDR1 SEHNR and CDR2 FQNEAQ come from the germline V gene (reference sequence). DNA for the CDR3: TGTGCCAGCAGCCCGCGGGGGTTTCTTCAGGGGGAGACTGAAGCTTTCTTT. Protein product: CASSPRGFLQGETEAFF.

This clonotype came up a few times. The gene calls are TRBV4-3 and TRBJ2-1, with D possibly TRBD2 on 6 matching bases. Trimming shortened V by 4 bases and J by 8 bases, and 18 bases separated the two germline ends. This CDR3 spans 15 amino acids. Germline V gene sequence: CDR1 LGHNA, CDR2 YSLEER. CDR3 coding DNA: TGCGCCAGCAGCCGCGGGAAGTCAGCGGAGTATGAGCAGTTCTTC. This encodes CASSRGKSAEYEQFF.

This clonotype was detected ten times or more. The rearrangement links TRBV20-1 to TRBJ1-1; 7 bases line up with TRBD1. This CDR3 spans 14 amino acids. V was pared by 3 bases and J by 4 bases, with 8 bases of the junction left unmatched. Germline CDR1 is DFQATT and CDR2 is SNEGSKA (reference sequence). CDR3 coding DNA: TGCAGTGCTAGCCACTTTCAGGGGGGCACTGAAGCTTTCTTT. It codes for CSASHFQGGTEAFF.

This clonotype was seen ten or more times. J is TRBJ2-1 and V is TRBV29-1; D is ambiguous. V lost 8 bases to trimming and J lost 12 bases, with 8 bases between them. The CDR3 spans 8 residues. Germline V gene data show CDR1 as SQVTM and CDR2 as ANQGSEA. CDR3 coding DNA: TGCAGCTACGATGGGCAGTTCTTC. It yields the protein CSYDGQFF.

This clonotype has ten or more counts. CDR3 nucleotide sequence: TGTGCCAGCAGCCAAAGGGGTCTGTTAAGGGAAACTGAAGCTTTCTTT. Translation: CASSQRGLLRETEAFF. The chain recombines TRBV14 with TRBJ1-1, with a possible D match to TRBD1 (5 bases). Germline loops: CDR1 SGHDN, CDR2 FVKESK. The CDR3 extends over 16 amino acids. The V and J ends lost 2 bases and 5 bases respectively, with 18 bases between them.

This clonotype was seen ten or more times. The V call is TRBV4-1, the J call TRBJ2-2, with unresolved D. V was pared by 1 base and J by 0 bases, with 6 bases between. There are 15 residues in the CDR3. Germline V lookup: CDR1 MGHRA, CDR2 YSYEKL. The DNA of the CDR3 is TGCGCCAGCAGCCAAGGATCAGCGAACACCGGGGAGCTGTTTTTT. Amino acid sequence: CASSQGSANTGELFF.

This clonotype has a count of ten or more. CDR3 in DNA: TGTGCCAGCAGCGCGACCCGAATCGAAAACACCATATATTTT. As protein: CASSATRIENTIYF. V usage is TRBV5-6 and J usage is TRBJ1-3; D remains ambiguous. Germline lookup yields CDR1 SGHDT and CDR2 YYEEEE. This CDR3 is built from 14 residues. Trimming left V 4 bases short and J 6 bases short, with 14 bases between.

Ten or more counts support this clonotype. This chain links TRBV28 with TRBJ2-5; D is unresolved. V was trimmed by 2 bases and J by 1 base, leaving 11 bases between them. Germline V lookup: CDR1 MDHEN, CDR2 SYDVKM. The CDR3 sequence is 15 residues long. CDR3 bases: TGTGCCAGCAGTTTAGTCCTACTGGGCCAAGAGACCCAGTACTTC. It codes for CASSLVLLGQETQYF.

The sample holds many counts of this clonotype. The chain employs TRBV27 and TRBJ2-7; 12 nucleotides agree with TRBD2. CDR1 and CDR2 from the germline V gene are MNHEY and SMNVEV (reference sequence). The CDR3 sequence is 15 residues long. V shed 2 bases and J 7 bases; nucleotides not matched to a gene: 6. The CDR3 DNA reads TGTGCCAGCAGTTTAGAACTAGCGGGAGGAAGGGAGCAGTACTTC. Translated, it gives CASSLELAGGREQYF.

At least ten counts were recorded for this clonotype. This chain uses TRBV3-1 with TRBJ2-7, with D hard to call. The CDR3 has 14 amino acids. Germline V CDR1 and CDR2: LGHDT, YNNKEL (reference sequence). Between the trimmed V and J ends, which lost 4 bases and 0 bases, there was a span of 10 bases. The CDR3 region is CASSLSSSSYEQYF. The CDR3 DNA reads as TGTGCCAGCAGCCTGTCTTCGAGCTCCTACGAGCAGTACTTC.

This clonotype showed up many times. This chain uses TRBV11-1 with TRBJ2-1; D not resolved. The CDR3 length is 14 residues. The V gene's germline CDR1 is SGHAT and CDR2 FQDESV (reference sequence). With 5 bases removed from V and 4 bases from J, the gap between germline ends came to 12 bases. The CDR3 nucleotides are TGTGCCAGCAGCCCCCGGTTTACGTACAATGAGCAGTTCTTC. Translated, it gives CASSPRFTYNEQFF.

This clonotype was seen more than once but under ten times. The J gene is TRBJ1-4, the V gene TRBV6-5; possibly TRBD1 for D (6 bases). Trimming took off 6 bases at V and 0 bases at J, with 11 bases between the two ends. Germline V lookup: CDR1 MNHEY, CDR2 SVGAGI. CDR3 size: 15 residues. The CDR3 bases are TGTGCCAGCAGCCACCCAGGGGCAACTAATGAAAAACTGTTTTTT. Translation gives CASSHPGATNEKLFF.